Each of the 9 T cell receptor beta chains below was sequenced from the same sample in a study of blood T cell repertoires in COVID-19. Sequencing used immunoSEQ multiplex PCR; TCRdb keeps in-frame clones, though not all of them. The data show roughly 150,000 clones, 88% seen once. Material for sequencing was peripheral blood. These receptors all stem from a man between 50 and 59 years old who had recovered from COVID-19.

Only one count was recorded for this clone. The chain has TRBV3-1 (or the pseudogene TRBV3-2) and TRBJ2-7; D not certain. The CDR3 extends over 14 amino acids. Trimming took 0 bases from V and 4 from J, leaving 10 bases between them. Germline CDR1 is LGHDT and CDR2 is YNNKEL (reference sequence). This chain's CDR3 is CASSQDPYSYEQYF. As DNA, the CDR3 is TGTGCCAGCAGCCAAGATCCATACAGTTACGAGCAGTACTTC.

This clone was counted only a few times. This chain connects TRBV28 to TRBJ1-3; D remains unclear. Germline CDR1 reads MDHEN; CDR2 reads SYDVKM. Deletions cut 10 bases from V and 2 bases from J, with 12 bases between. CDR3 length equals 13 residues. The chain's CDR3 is CATAVRAGNTIYF. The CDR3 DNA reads TGTGCCACCGCGGTTAGAGCTGGAAACACCATATATTTT.

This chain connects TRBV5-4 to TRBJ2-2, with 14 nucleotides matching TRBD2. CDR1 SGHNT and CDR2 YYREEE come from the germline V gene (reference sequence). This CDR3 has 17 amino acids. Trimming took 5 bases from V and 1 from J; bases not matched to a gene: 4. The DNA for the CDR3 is TGTGCCAGCAGTCCGGGACTAGCGGGGGTGAACACCGGGGAGCTGTTTTTT. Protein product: CASSPGLAGVNTGELFF.

The CDR3 sequence is CASSLDSVHTDTQYF. The CDR3 DNA reads as TGTGCCAGCAGCTTAGATAGCGTCCACACAGATACGCAGTATTTT. This sequence joins TRBV11-2 and TRBJ2-3; D possibly corresponds to TRBD2 (5 bases). CDR3 length: 15 residues. Trimming took off 0 bases at V and 2 bases at J, with 9 bases between the two ends. The germline V gene has CDR1 SGHAT and CDR2 FQNNGV.

CDR3 region: CASSLVTDTEAFF. The CDR3 nucleotides read TGCGCCAGCAGCTTGGTGACAGACACTGAAGCTTTCTTT. V gene TRBV5-1 combines with J gene TRBJ1-1; D is perhaps TRBD1 (5 bases). Germline values: CDR1 SGHRS, CDR2 YFSETQ. CDR3 length: 13 residues. V lost 0 bases, J lost 3 bases, and 6 bases lay in between.

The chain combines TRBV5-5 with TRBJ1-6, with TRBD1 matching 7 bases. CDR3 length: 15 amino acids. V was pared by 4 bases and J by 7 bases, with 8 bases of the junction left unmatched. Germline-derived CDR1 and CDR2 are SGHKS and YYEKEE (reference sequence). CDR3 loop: CASSTRTGENSPLHF. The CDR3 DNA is TGTGCCAGCAGCACCAGGACAGGTGAAAATTCACCCCTCCACTTT.

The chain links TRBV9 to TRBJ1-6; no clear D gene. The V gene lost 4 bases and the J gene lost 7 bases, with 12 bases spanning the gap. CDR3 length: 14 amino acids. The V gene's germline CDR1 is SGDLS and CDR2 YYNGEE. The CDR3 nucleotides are TGTGCCAGCAGCCTTACCGGAGGGAATTCACCCCTCCACTTT. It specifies CASSLTGGNSPLHF.

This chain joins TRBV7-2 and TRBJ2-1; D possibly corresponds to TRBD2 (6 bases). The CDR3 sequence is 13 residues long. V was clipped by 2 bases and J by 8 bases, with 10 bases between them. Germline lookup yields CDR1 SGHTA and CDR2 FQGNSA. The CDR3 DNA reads TGTGCCAGCAGCTTAACCCTAGCGCATGAGCAGTTCTTC. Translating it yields CASSLTLAHEQFF.

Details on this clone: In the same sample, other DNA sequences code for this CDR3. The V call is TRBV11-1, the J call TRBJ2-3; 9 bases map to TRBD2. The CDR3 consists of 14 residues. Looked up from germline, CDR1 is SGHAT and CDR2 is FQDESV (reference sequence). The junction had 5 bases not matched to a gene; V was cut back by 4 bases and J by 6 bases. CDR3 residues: CASSSWTSVDTQYF. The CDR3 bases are TGTGCCAGCAGCTCCTGGACTAGCGTCGATACGCAGTATTTT.